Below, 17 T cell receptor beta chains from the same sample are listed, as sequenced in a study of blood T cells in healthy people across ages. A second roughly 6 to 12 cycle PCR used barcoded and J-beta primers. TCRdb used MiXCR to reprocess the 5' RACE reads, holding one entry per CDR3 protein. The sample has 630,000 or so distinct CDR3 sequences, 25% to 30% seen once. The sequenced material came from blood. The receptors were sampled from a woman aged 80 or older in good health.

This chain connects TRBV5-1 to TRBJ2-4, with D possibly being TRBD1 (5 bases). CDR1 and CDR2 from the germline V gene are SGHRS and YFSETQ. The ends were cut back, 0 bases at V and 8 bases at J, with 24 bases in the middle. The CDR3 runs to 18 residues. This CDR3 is CASSLAFGKGPSKDIQYF. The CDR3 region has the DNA TGCGCCAGCAGCTTGGCCTTTGGGAAGGGGCCGTCCAAGGACATTCAGTACTTC.

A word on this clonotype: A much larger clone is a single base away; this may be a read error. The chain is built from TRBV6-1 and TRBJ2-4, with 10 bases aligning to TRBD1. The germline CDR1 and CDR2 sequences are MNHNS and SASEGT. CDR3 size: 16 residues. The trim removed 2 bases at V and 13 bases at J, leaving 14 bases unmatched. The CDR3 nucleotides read TGTGCCAGCAGTGAACGGGGGGACAGGGGCTACAATGAGCAGTACTTC. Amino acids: CASSERGDRGYNEQYF.

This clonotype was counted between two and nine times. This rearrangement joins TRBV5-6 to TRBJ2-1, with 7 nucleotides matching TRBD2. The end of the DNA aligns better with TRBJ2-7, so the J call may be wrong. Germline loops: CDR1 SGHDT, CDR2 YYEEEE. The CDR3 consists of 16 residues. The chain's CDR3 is CASSFSSGSSYNEQYF. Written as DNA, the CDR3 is TGTGCCAGCAGTTTTTCTAGCGGCAGCTCCTACAATGAGCAGTACTTC.

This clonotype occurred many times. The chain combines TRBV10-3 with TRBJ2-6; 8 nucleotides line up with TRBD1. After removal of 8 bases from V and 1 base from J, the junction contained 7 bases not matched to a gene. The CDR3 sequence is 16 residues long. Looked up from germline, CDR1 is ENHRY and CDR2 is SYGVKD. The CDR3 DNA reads TGTGCCATCTCCGGGACAGGTAGTTCTGGGGCCAACGTCCTGACTTTC. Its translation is CAISGTGSSGANVLTF.

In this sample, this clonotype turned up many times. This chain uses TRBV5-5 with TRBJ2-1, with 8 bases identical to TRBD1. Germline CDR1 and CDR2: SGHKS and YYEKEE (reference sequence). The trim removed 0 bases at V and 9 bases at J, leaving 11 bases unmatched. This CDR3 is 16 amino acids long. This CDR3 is CASSLEGVTGVFEQFF. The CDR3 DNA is TGTGCCAGCAGCTTGGAGGGAGTGACAGGGGTTTTTGAGCAGTTCTTC.

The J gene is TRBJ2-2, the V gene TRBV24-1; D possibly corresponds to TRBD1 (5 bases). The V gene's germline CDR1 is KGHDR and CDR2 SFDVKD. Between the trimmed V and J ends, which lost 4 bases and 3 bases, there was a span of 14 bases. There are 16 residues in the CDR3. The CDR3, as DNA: TGTGCCACCAGTGACCTCAGGGTAGGGGACACCGGGGAGCTGTTTTTT. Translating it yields CATSDLRVGDTGELFF.

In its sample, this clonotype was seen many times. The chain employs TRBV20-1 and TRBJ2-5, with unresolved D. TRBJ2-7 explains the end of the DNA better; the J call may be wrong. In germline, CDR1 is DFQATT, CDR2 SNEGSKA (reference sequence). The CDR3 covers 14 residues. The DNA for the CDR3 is TGCAGTGCTAGAGATGGTGGCAGTCCCCACGAGCAGTACTTC. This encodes CSARDGGSPHEQYF.

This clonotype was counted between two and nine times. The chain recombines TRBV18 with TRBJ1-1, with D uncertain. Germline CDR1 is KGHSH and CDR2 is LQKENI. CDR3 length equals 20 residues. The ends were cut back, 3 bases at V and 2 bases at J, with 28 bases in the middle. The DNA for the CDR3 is TGTGCCAGCTCACCTCTATCGAACGGACGGTCTTCCGTTGCTAACACTGAAGCTTTCTTT. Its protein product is CASSPLSNGRSSVANTEAFF.

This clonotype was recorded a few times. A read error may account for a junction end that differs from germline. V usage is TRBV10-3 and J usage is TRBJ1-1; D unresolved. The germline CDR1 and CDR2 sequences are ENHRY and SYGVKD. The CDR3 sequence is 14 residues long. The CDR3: CAISDITENTEAFF. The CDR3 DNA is TGTGCCATCAGTGACATTACGGAAAACACTGAGGCTTTCTTT.

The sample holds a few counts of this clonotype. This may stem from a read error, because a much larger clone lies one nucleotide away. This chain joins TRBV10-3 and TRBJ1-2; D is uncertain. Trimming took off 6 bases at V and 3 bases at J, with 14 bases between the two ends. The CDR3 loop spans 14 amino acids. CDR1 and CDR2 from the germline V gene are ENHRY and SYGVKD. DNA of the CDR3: TGTGCCATCAGGGAGGACCGCGGGCACTATGGCTACACCTTC. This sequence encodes CAIREDRGHYGYTF.

The CDR3 nucleotides are TGTGCCAGCAGCTTAGGGAGGGTTGGCAATGAGCAGTTCTTC. This gives the protein CASSLGRVGNEQFF. The rearrangement uses TRBV7-8 and TRBJ2-1; weak D call: TRBD2 (6 bases). Germline V gene sequence: CDR1 SGHVS, CDR2 FQNEAQ. The CDR3 contains 14 residues. V lost 1 base to trimming and J lost 6 bases, with 10 bases between them.

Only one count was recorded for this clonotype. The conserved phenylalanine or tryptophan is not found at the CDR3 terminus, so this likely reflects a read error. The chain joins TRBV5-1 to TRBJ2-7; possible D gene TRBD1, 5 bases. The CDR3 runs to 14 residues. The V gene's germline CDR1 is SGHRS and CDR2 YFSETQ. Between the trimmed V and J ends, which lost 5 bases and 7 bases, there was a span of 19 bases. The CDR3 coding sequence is TGCGCCAGCAGGAGAGCAGGGATGGTCAATGAGCAGTACTGC. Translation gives CASRRAGMVNEQYC.

The CDR3 sequence: CAWSPIGRGSNQPQHF. CDR3 coding DNA: TGTGCCTGGAGTCCAATTGGGAGGGGCAGCAATCAGCCCCAGCATTTT. V and J are TRBV30 and TRBJ1-5, with D maybe TRBD1 (5 bases). Germline lookup yields CDR1 GTSNPN and CDR2 SVGIG (reference sequence). This CDR3 has 16 amino acids. Trimming took off 2 bases at V and 1 base at J, with 15 bases between the two ends.

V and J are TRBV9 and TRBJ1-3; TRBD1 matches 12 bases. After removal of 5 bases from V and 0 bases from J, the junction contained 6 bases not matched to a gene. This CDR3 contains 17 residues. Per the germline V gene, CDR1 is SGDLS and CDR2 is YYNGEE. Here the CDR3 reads CASSEGQGATSGNTIYF. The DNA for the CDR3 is TGTGCCAGCAGTGAGGGACAGGGGGCGACCTCTGGAAACACCATATATTTT. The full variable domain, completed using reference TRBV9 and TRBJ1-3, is DSGVTQTPKHLITATGQRVTLRCSPRSGDLSVYWYQQSLDQGLQFLIQYYNGEERAKGNILERFSAQQFPDLHSELNLSSLELGDSALYFCASSEGQGATSGNTIYFGEGSWLTVV.

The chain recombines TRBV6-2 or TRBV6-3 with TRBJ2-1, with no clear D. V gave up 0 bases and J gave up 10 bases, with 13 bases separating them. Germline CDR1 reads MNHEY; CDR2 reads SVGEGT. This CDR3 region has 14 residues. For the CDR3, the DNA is TGTGCCAGCAGTTACTCGAATTCTTTCTACGAGCAGTTCTTC. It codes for CASSYSNSFYEQFF.

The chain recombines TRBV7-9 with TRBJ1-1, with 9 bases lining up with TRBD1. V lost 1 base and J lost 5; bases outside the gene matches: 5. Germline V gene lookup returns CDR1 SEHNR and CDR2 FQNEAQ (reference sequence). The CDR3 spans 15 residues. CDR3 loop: CASSLVPTGGTEAFF. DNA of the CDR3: TGTGCCAGCAGCTTAGTTCCGACAGGGGGGACTGAAGCTTTCTTT.

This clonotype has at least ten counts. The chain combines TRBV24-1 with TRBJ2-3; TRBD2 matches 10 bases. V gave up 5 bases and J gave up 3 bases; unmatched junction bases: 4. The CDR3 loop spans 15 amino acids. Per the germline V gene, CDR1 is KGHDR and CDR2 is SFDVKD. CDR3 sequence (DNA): TGTGCCACCAGTGCCAGCGGGGGGGCAACAGATACGCAGTATTTT. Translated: CATSASGGATDTQYF.